This record covers a single TCR beta chain. Its antigen is not known. The V gene lost 0 bases and the J gene lost 5 bases, with 10 bases spanning the gap. There are 15 residues in the CDR3. Per the germline V gene, CDR1 is LGHNT and CDR2 is FRNRAP. Heparinised blood was drawn once per donor, averaging about 116 mL. Once sorted, every population was more than 98% pure. Reverse transcribing all isolated RNA meant expressed TCRB transcripts were sequenced. The data were produced by immunoSEQ multiplex PCR, yet TCRdb's version contains in-frame clones alone and is incomplete. The sample carries tens of thousands of clones, 49% recorded once. This record belongs to a study of beta chain features in type 1 diabetes. The study's findings and limits: Cells that show high TCR expression could be over-represented by cDNA sequencing. Moderately but significantly shorter TCRB CDR3s were found in Type 1 diabetes patients in all four CD4+ subsets. PCR might preferentially amplify shorter templates, equally in patients and controls.

Sequencing was carried out using central memory CD4+ T cells from blood. This chain connects TRBV12-5 to TRBJ2-2; maybe TRBD2 (5 bases). The source of this sequence is a young man with type 1 diabetes. The CDR3 loop is CASGLVTGGTGELFF. DNA of the CDR3: TGTGCTAGTGGTTTGGTAACTGGCGGGACCGGGGAGCTGTTTTTT.